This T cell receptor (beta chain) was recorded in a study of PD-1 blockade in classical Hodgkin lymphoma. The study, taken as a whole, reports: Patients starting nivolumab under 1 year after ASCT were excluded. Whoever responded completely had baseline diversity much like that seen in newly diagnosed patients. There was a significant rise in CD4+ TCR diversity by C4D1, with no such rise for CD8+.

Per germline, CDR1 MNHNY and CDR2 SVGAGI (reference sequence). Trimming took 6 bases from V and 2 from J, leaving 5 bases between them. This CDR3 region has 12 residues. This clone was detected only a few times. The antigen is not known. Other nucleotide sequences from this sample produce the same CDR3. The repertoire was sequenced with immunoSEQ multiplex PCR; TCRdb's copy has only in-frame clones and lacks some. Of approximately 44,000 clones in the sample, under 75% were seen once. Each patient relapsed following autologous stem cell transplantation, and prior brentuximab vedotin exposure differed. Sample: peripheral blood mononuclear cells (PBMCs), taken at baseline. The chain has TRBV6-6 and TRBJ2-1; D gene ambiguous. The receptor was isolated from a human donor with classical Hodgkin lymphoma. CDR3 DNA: TGTGCCAGCAGCCGACCCTACAATGAGCAGTTCTTC. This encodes CASSRPYNEQFF.